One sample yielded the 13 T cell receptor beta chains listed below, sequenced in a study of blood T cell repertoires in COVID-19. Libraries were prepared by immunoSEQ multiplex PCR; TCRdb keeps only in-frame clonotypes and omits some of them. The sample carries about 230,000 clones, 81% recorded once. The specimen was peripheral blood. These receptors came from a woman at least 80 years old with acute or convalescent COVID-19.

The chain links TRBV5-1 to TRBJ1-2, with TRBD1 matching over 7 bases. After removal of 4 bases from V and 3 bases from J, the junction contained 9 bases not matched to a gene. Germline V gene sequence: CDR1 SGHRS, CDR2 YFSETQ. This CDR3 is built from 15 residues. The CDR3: CASSPQGSGDYGYTF. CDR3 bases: TGCGCCAGCAGCCCACAGGGGAGTGGAGACTATGGCTACACCTTC.

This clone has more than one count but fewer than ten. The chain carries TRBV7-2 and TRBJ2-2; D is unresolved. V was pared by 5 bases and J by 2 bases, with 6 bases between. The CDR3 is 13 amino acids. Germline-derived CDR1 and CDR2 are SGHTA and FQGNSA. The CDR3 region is CASSTINTGELFF. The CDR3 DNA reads TGTGCCAGCAGCACAATAAACACCGGGGAGCTGTTTTTT.

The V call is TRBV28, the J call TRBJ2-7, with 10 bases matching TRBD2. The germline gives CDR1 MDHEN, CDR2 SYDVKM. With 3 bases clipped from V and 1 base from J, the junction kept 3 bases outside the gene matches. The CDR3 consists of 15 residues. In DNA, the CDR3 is TGTGCCAGCAGTTTCCCAGCGGGAGGGTCCTACGAGCAGTACTTC. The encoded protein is CASSFPAGGSYEQYF.

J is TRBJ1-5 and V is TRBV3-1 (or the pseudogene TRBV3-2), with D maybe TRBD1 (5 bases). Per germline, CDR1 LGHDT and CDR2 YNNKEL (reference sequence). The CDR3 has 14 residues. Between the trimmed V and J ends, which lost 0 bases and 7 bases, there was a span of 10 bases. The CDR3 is CASSQDAGGQPQHF. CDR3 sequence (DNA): TGTGCCAGCAGCCAAGACGCGGGGGGACAGCCCCAGCATTTT.

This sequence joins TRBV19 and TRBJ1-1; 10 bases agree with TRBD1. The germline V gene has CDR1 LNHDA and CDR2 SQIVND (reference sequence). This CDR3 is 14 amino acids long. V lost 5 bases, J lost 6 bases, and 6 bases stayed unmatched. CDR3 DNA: TGTGCCAGTAGTGTAGGACAGGGGGTCGCTGAAGCTTTCTTT. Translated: CASSVGQGVAEAFF.

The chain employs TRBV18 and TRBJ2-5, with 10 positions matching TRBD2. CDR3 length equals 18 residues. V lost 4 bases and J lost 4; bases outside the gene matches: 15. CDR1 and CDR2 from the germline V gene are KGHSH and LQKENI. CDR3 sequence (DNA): TGTGCCAGCTCACGGAGGAGTCTAGCGGGAGTATCAGGAGAGACCCAGTACTTC. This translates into CASSRRSLAGVSGETQYF.

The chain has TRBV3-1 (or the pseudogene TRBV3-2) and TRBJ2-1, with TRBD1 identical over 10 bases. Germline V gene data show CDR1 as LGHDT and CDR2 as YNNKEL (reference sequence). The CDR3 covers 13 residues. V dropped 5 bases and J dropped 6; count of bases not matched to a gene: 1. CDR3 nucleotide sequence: TGTGCCAGCAGCGGGACAGGGGCCAATGAGCAGTTCTTC. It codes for CASSGTGANEQFF.

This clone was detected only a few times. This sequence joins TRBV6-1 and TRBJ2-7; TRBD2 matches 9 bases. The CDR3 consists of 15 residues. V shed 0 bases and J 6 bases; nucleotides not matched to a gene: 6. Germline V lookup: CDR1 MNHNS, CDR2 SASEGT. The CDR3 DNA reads TGTGCCAGCAGTGAAGCGCTCCTAGCGGGGTCCGAGCAGTACTTC. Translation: CASSEALLAGSEQYF.

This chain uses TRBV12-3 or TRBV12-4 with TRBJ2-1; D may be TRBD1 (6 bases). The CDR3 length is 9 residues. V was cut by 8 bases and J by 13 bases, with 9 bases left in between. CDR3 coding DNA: TGTGCCAGCGGGGGCCCCCAGTTCTTC. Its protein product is CASGGPQFF.

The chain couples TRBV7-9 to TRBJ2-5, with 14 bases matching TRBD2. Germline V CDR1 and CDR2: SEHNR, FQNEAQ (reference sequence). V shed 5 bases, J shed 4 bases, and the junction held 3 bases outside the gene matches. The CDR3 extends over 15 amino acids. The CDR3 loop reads CASSPGLAGAETQYF. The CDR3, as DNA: TGTGCCAGCAGCCCGGGACTAGCGGGGGCAGAGACCCAGTACTTC. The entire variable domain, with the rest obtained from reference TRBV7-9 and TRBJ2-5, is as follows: DTGVSQNPRHKITKRGQNVTFRCDPISEHNRLYWYRQTLGQGPEFLTYFQNEAQLEKSRLLSDRFSAERPKGSFSTLEIQRTEQGDSAMYLCASSPGLAGAETQYFGPGTRLLVL.

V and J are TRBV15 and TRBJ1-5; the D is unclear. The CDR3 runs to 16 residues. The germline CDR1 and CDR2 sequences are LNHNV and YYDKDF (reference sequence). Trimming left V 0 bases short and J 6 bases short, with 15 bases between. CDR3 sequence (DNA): TGTGCCACCAGCAGAGATTTCGCGAGGGAGGGTCAGCCCCAGCATTTT. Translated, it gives CATSRDFAREGQPQHF.

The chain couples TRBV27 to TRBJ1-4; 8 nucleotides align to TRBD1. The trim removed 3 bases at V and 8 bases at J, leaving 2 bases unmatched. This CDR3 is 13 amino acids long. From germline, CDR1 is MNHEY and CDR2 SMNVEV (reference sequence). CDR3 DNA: TGTGCCAGCAGTTTCCGGGACAGGGAAAAACTGTTTTTT. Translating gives CASSFRDREKLFF. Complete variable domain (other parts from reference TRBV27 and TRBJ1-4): EAQVTQNPRYLITVTGKKLTVTCSQNMNHEYMSWYRQDPGLGLRQIYYSMNVEVTDKGDVPEGYKVSRKEKRNFPLILESPSPNQTSLYFCASSFRDREKLFFGSGTQLSVL.

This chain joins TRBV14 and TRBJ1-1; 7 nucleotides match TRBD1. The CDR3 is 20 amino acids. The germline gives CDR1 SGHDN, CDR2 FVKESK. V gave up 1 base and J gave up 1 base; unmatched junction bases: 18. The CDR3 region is CASSQGLGSGRTGKNTEAFF. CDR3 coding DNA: TGTGCCAGCAGCCAAGGTTTAGGGTCGGGCCGGACAGGCAAGAACACTGAAGCTTTCTTT.